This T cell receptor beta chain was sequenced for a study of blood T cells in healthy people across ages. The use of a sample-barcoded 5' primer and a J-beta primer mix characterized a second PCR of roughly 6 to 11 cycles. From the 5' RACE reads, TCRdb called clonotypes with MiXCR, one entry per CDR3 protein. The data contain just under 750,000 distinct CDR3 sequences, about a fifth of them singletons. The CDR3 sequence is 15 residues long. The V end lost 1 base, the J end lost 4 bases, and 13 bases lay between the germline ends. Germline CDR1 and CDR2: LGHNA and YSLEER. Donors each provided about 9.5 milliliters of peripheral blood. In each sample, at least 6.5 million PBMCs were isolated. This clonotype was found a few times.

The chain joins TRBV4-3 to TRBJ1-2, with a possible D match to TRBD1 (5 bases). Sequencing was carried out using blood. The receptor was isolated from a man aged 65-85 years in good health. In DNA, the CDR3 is TGCGCCAGCAGCCAAGGGAGGGGCGCGGGCTATGGCTACACCTTC. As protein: CASSQGRGAGYGYTF.